This TCR beta chain appears in the sequencing data of a study of PD-1 blockade in classical Hodgkin lymphoma. Broader study findings: There was a significant rise in CD4+ TCR diversity by C4D1, with no such rise for CD8+. Complete responders entered with baseline diversity on par with newly diagnosed patients, the results showed. Repertoire difference causes, possibly disease activity or prior therapy, remain undefined.

Worth noting for this clone: Its antigen is unknown.

Each patient relapsed following autologous stem cell transplantation, and prior brentuximab vedotin exposure differed. The patients, who had relapsed/refractory classical Hodgkin lymphoma, achieved best responses of complete response, partial response or progressive disease. The germline V and J ends were trimmed by 4 bases and 3 bases, with 19 bases remaining between them. The CDR3 totals 16 residues. Germline V gene data show CDR1 as SGHRS and CDR2 as YFSETQ. Profiling relied on immunoSEQ multiplex PCR, and the TCRdb table lists in-frame clones only, not all of them. Of 55,000 to 75,000 clones in the sample, around 75% were seen once.

This chain connects TRBV5-1 to TRBJ2-5; D is unclear. The sequencing here drew on peripheral blood mononuclear cells (PBMCs), taken before the second cycle of nivolumab. This receptor was identified in a human donor with classical Hodgkin lymphoma. The CDR3 DNA reads TGCGCCAGCAGCAAACAAGGAGAACTACTCGAAGAGACCCAGTACTTC. Protein: CASSKQGELLEETQYF.